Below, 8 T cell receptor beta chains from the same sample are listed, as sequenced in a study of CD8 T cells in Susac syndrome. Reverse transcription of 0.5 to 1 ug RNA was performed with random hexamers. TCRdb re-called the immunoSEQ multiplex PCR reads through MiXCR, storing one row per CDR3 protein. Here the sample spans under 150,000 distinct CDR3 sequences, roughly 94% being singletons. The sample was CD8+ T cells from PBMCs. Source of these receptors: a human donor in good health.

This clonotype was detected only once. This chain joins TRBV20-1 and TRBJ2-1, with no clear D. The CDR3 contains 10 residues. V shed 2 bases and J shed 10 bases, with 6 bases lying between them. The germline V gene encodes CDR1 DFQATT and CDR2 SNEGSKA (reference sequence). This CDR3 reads CSARYEEQFF. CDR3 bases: TGCAGTGCTAGATATGAAGAGCAGTTCTTC.

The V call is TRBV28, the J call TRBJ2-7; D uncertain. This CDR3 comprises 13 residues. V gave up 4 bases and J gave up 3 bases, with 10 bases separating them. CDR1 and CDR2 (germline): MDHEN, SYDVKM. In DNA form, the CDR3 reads TGTGCCAGCAGTTCGGAACGCCACTACGAGCAGTACTTC. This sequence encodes CASSSERHYEQYF.

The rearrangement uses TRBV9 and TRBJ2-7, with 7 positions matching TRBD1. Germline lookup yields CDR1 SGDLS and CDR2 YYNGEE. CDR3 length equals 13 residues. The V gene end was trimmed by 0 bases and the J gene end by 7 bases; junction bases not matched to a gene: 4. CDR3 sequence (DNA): TGTGCCAGCAGCGTAGGAGGGGGCGGTGAGCAGTACTTC. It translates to CASSVGGGGEQYF.

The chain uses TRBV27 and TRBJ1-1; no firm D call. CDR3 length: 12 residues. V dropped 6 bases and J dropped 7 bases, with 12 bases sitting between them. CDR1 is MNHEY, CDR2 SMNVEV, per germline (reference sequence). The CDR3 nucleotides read TGTGCCAGCAGCAGAGTCGGGGTTGAAGCTTTCTTT. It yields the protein CASSRVGVEAFF.

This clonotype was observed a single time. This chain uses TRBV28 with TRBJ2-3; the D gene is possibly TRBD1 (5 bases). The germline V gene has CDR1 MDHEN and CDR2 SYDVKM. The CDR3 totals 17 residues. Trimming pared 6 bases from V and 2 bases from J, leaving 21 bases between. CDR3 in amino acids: CASRVQGWTVITDTQYF. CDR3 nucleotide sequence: TGTGCCAGCAGAGTTCAGGGATGGACGGTGATCACAGATACGCAGTATTTT.

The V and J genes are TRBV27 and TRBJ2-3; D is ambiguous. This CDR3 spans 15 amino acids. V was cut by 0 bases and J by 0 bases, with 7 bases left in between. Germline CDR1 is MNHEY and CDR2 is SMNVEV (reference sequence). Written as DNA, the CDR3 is TGTGCCAGCAGTTTATCGGCGCATAGCACAGATACGCAGTATTTT. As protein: CASSLSAHSTDTQYF.

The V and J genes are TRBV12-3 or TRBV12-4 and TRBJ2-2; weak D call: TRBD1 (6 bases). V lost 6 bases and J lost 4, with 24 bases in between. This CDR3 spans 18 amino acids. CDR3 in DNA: TGTGCCAGCAGCCCGGGGTGGGGGCGCGAGTGGATCACCGGGGAGCTGTTTTTT. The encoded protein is CASSPGWGREWITGELFF.

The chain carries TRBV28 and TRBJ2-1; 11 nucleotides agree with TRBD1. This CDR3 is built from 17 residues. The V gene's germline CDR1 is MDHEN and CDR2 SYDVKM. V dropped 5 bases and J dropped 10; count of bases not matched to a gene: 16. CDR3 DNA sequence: TGTGCCAGCAGTGACAGGACAGGGGGCGCGGTGGTCCAGGAGCAGTTCTTC. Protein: CASSDRTGGAVVQEQFF.